This T cell receptor (beta chain) came from a study of PD-1 blockade in classical Hodgkin lymphoma. The study, taken as a whole, reports: Whereas CD4+ TCR diversity had risen significantly by C4D1, CD8+ TCR diversity had not.

Clones were read by immunoSEQ multiplex PCR, and TCRdb kept only the in-frame ones, dropping some. The top ten hold approximately 2.8% of the sample, which has roughly 92,000 clones, around nine tenths seen once. Every one of the patients relapsed after autologous stem cell transplantation (brentuximab vedotin exposure was variable). V trimming: 8 bases; J trimming: 0 bases; junction bases outside the gene matches: 8. There are 17 residues in the CDR3. CDR1 and CDR2 (germline): MGHRA, YSYEKL. This clone was seen only once. Its antigen is as yet unknown. Here the sequenced sample was peripheral blood mononuclear cells (PBMCs), taken at baseline. The sequence derives from a human donor with classical Hodgkin lymphoma. The chain recombines TRBV4-1 with TRBJ2-6; TRBD1 matches 9 bases. This CDR3 is CASVGRDRDSGANVLTF. DNA for the CDR3: TGCGCCAGCGTCGGCCGGGACAGGGACTCTGGGGCCAACGTCCTGACTTTC.